This T cell receptor (beta chain) came from a study of T cell changes during pregnancy in multiple sclerosis. Libraries were prepared by immunoSEQ multiplex PCR; TCRdb keeps only in-frame clonotypes and omits some of them. The data contain around 30,000 clones, over 85% of them seen just once; the ten biggest clones take up 3.5% to 4%. Specimen: CD8+ T cells from peripheral blood mononuclear cells, collected in the third trimester of pregnancy. The sequence came from a female donor with multiple sclerosis, enrolled in a pregnancy study.

DNA of the CDR3: TGCGCCAGCAGCCAAGATAGCAGAGCCCCCGAATGGGATGAGCAGTTCTTC. Its protein product is CASSQDSRAPEWDEQFF. V gene TRBV4-3 combines with J gene TRBJ2-1; the D is unclear. The ends were cut back, 0 bases at V and 8 bases at J, with 20 bases in the middle. Germline V gives CDR1 LGHNA, CDR2 YSLEER. The CDR3 extends over 17 amino acids.